The 32 T cell receptor beta chains presented below share a single source sample, sequenced in a study of post-analysis software for immune sequencing data. Findings and caveats of the study: Roughly five TRBV segments appeared more often in patients than in controls, and TRBV5-6, TRBV5-1 and TRBV20-1 were among these.

TCR beta cDNA libraries included unique molecular identifiers. From the PCR reads, TCRdb called clonotypes with MiXCR, one entry per CDR3 protein. The sample holds 600,000 to 750,000 distinct CDR3 sequences; approximately 60% are singletons and the top ten take approximately 10%. Their recognized antigens are unknown. The sample consisted of blood. These receptors were obtained from a girl aged 2-10 years with multiple sclerosis.

The chain is built from TRBV29-1 and TRBJ2-3, with D maybe TRBD2 (5 bases). This CDR3 region has 13 residues. V was cut by 5 bases and J by 4 bases, with 13 bases left in between. Germline V gene lookup returns CDR1 SQVTM and CDR2 ANQGSEA. The CDR3 DNA reads as TGCAGCGTTCCGACACATAGCGCAGATACGCAGTATTTT. As protein: CSVPTHSADTQYF.

The DNA for the CDR3 is TGCGCCAGCAGCCAGATGTCAGCAACTAATGAAAAACTGTTTTTT. The encoded protein is CASSQMSATNEKLFF. The rearrangement joins TRBV4-1 to TRBJ1-4, with unresolved D. The CDR3 extends over 15 amino acids. V was trimmed by 3 bases and J by 0 bases, leaving 8 bases between them. Per germline, CDR1 MGHRA and CDR2 YSYEKL.

The chain joins TRBV7-4 to TRBJ1-2; D call uncertain. Germline CDR1 SGHVT, CDR2 SQSDAQ. The V and J ends lost 1 base and 12 bases respectively, with 9 bases between them. The CDR3 runs 11 residues. The DNA of the CDR3 is TGTGCCAGCAGCTTAGGGCCCACGGACACCTTC. This sequence encodes CASSLGPTDTF.

This clonotype came up a few times. The rearrangement joins TRBV29-1 to TRBJ2-7; D unresolved. The CDR3 spans 10 residues. CDR1 SQVTM and CDR2 ANQGSEA come from the germline V gene. Trimming took off 5 bases at V and 4 bases at J, with 6 bases between the two ends. The CDR3 DNA is TGCAGCGTTTCTGATTACGAGCAGTACTTC. Amino acids: CSVSDYEQYF.

This clonotype was recorded once. The gene calls are TRBV6-1 and TRBJ1-2; TRBD1 agrees at 9 bases. This CDR3 comprises 16 residues. The V and J ends lost 2 bases and 6 bases, in that order; junction bases with no gene match: 10. Germline V gene lookup returns CDR1 MNHNS and CDR2 SASEGT. CDR3 DNA sequence: TGTGCCAGCAGTGAAAAGGTTGACAGGGGGAAAGATGGCTACACCTTC. Amino acid sequence: CASSEKVDRGKDGYTF.

V gene TRBV20-1 combines with J gene TRBJ2-1, with 7 bases that match TRBD2. Germline CDR1 DFQATT, CDR2 SNEGSKA (reference sequence). Losses at the gene ends were 1 base for V and 7 bases for J; bases not matched to a gene: 10. The length of the CDR3 is 15 residues. The CDR3 region is CSARGVAGDRNEQFF. As DNA, the CDR3 is TGCAGTGCTAGAGGCGTAGCGGGCGACAGAAATGAGCAGTTCTTC.

The chain combines TRBV20-1 with TRBJ2-3; TRBD1 might be the D (6 bases). The germline V and J ends were trimmed by 2 bases and 5 bases, with 14 bases remaining between them. The CDR3 is 14 residues long. Germline CDR1 and CDR2: DFQATT and SNEGSKA (reference sequence). The CDR3 spells CSARPWGQGDTQYF. CDR3 DNA sequence: TGCAGTGCTAGACCCTGGGGGCAAGGAGATACGCAGTATTTT.

The V and J genes are TRBV20-1 and TRBJ2-7; D not certain. V was trimmed by 7 bases and J by 0 bases, leaving 7 bases between them. CDR3 size: 11 residues. Germline loops: CDR1 DFQATT, CDR2 SNEGSKA (reference sequence). The CDR3 here is CSVLSSYEQYF. In DNA form, the CDR3 reads TGCAGTGTCTTAAGCTCCTACGAGCAGTACTTC.

This chain connects TRBV20-1 to TRBJ2-7; TRBD2 matches 7 bases. CDR3 length equals 14 residues. Unmatched junction bases numbered 6, after V lost 4 bases and J lost 0 bases. Germline V gene data show CDR1 as DFQATT and CDR2 as SNEGSKA (reference sequence). The CDR3 DNA is TGCAGTGCTAATTCGCGGGGGACCTCCTACGAGCAGTACTTC. This codes for CSANSRGTSYEQYF.

The gene calls are TRBV9 and TRBJ1-2; D unresolved. V was cut by 3 bases and J by 6 bases, with 3 bases left in between. CDR1 is SGDLS, CDR2 YYNGEE, per germline. This CDR3 has 10 amino acids. CDR3 bases: TGTGCCAGCAGCGGAGATGGCTACACCTTC. Translated, it gives CASSGDGYTF. The full variable domain, its missing parts supplied by reference TRBV9 and TRBJ1-2, is DSGVTQTPKHLITATGQRVTLRCSPRSGDLSVYWYQQSLDQGLQFLIQYYNGEERAKGNILERFSAQQFPDLHSELNLSSLELGDSALYFCASSGDGYTFGSGTRLTVV.

The chain couples TRBV6-6 to TRBJ1-6; no clear D. The CDR3 is made up of 16 amino acids. Germline loops: CDR1 MNHNY, CDR2 SVGAGI (reference sequence). Deletions cut 6 bases from V and 7 bases from J, with 19 bases between. CDR3 nucleotide sequence: TGTGCCAGCAGGGCGGGCGTGAAGTTGTTCAATTCACCCCTCCACTTT. Translated: CASRAGVKLFNSPLHF.

This clonotype was counted between two and nine times. DNA for the CDR3: TGTGCCAGCAGCCAAGAGGGACCGGCGGTTAGTTACAATGAGCAGTTCTTC. Translation gives CASSQEGPAVSYNEQFF. The V gene is TRBV4-2, the J gene TRBJ2-1; either TRBD1 or TRBD2 may fit D (5 bases each). V was trimmed by 0 bases and J by 4 bases, leaving 16 bases between them. The length of the CDR3 is 17 residues. CDR1 and CDR2 from the germline V gene are LGHNA and YNFKEQ.

The chain carries TRBV9 and TRBJ1-5; D not resolved. Germline V gene data show CDR1 as SGDLS and CDR2 as YYNGEE. The CDR3 consists of 14 residues. The V end was cut by 0 bases, the J end by 2 bases, with 6 bases between. The DNA for the CDR3 is TGTGCCAGCAGCGTAGCTGATGGCAATCAGCCCCAGCATTTT. Translation: CASSVADGNQPQHF.

This clonotype showed up just a few times. This rearrangement joins TRBV7-9 to TRBJ1-5; D is unclear. Germline CDR1 reads SEHNR; CDR2 reads FQNEAQ (reference sequence). Trimming stripped 1 base from V and 7 bases from J, with 8 bases between. The CDR3 covers 13 residues. CDR3 DNA sequence: TGTGCCAGCAGCTTAGTTCCGGAACAGCCCCAGCATTTT. It codes for CASSLVPEQPQHF.

The V gene is TRBV6-1, the J gene TRBJ2-7; 8 positions agree with TRBD1. TRBJ2-5 matches the DNA end more closely, so the J call is doubtful. CDR1 MNHNS and CDR2 SASEGT come from the germline V gene. The CDR3 has 14 residues. The CDR3 DNA sequence: TGTGCCAGCAATGGTCAGGGGGCGGAAGAGACCCAGTACTTC. Translated, it gives CASNGQGAEETQYF.

The chain employs TRBV20-1 and TRBJ2-2, with D possibly TRBD2 on 6 matching bases. This CDR3 contains 13 residues. Per germline, CDR1 DFQATT and CDR2 SNEGSKA (reference sequence). Trimming took off 3 bases at V and 4 bases at J, with 9 bases between the two ends. The CDR3: CSASGSGTGELFF. CDR3 nucleotide sequence: TGCAGTGCTAGCGGGAGTGGCACCGGGGAGCTGTTTTTT.

The chain uses TRBV6-1 and TRBJ2-3; D gene uncertain. Deletions cut 4 bases from V and 4 bases from J, with 9 bases between. Looked up from germline, CDR1 is MNHNS and CDR2 is SASEGT. The CDR3 totals 13 residues. In nucleotides, the CDR3 is TGTGCCAGCAGTGGACGGGCAGCAGATACGCAGTATTTT. This encodes CASSGRAADTQYF.

J is TRBJ2-1 and V is TRBV9; TRBD2 might be the D (5 bases). Germline V gene data show CDR1 as SGDLS and CDR2 as YYNGEE. Trimming pared 3 bases from V and 6 bases from J, leaving 16 bases between. The CDR3 loop spans 15 amino acids. DNA of the CDR3: TGTGCCAGCAGCGGTGGACCGGGGTCGGTCAATGAGCAGTTCTTC. This encodes CASSGGPGSVNEQFF.

This chain joins TRBV6-6 and TRBJ2-5; TRBD1 agrees at 7 bases. V lost 5 bases, J lost 3 bases, and 9 bases stayed unmatched. The CDR3 covers 15 residues. CDR1 is MNHNY and CDR2 is SVGAGI in the germline V gene (reference sequence). CDR3 amino acids: CASSTPGTAEETQYF. The DNA of the CDR3 is TGTGCCAGCAGTACACCCGGGACAGCAGAAGAGACCCAGTACTTC.

The chain has TRBV6-1 and TRBJ1-6; 10 nucleotides agree with TRBD1. The V gene end was trimmed by 6 bases and the J gene end by 0 bases; junction bases not matched to a gene: 11. CDR1 MNHNS and CDR2 SASEGT come from the germline V gene. CDR3 length: 19 residues. CDR3 DNA sequence: TGTGCCAGCAGCTTTGCGGGACAGGGGTATTCCTCCTATAATTCACCCCTCCACTTT. Its protein is CASSFAGQGYSSYNSPLHF.

This chain uses TRBV20-1 with TRBJ1-4; D is perhaps TRBD1 (5 bases). V was shortened by 6 bases and J by 3 bases, with 14 bases between the two germline ends. There are 14 residues in the CDR3. Germline V CDR1 and CDR2: DFQATT, SNEGSKA (reference sequence). CDR3 amino acids: CSAIRGEANEKLFF. For the CDR3, the DNA is TGCAGTGCCATCCGAGGGGAGGCTAATGAAAAACTGTTTTTT.

V is TRBV4-1 and J is TRBJ2-1; 8 bases map to TRBD2. Germline-derived CDR1 and CDR2 are MGHRA and YSYEKL. The CDR3 contains 17 residues. V dropped 1 base and J dropped 2; count of bases not matched to a gene: 7. CDR3 coding DNA: TGCGCCAGCAGCCAAGTCCGGGCGGGAGGTACCTACAATGAGCAGTTCTTC. The encoded protein is CASSQVRAGGTYNEQFF.

This clonotype was found once. The gene calls are TRBV7-2 and TRBJ2-1; 9 nucleotides match TRBD2. CDR1 and CDR2 (germline): SGHTA, FQGNSA. The CDR3 covers 16 residues. Germline trimming cut 3 bases from V and 2 bases from J; bases unmatched to any gene: 5. CDR3 in DNA: TGTGCCAGCAGCTTTTCTGGCGGGAGGGCCTACAATGAGCAGTTCTTC. Translating gives CASSFSGGRAYNEQFF.

The genes are TRBV10-3 and TRBJ2-1, with 9 positions matching TRBD2. This CDR3 comprises 13 residues. Germline trimming cut 7 bases from V and 6 bases from J; bases unmatched to any gene: 4. Germline CDR1 reads ENHRY; CDR2 reads SYGVKD. The CDR3 nucleotides read TGTGCCATCAAGCGGGGGGTAGGCAATGAGCAGTTCTTC. Translating gives CAIKRGVGNEQFF.

The gene calls are TRBV27 and TRBJ1-5, with 7 positions matching TRBD1. Germline CDR1 and CDR2: MNHEY and SMNVEV (reference sequence). V lost 6 bases and J lost 3; bases outside the gene matches: 14. This CDR3 has 17 residues. In DNA form, the CDR3 reads TGTGCCAGCAGCCTTGTACCGGGACAGATTTACAATCAGCCCCAGCATTTT. Its translation: CASSLVPGQIYNQPQHF.

The J gene is TRBJ2-5, the V gene TRBV5-1; 13 bases line up with TRBD2. The J call is in doubt because the DNA end fits TRBJ2-7 better. This CDR3 contains 17 residues. Germline-derived CDR1 and CDR2 are SGHRS and YFSETQ. The CDR3 sequence: CASSLGLAGGDNYEQYF. As DNA, the CDR3 is TGCGCCAGCAGCTTGGGACTAGCGGGAGGAGATAACTACGAGCAGTACTTC.

This clonotype was observed a few times. The CDR3 reads CSVEEGRPNNEQFF. CDR3 sequence (DNA): TGCAGCGTTGAAGAGGGGCGACCCAACAATGAGCAGTTCTTC. V is TRBV29-1 and J is TRBJ2-1, with D possibly matching TRBD1 (5 bases). CDR3 length: 14 residues. Germline values: CDR1 SQVTM, CDR2 ANQGSEA. The V end lost 0 bases, the J end lost 5 bases, and 11 bases lay between the germline ends.

J is TRBJ1-1 and V is TRBV12-3 or TRBV12-4, with TRBD1 matching 10 bases. This CDR3 comprises 14 residues. J lost 11 bases, V lost 7 bases, and 13 bases had no gene match. This CDR3 is CASTGTGANREAFF. The DNA of the CDR3 is TGTGCCAGCACCGGGACAGGGGCTAATCGCGAGGCTTTCTTT.

The chain recombines TRBV7-2 with TRBJ2-5; the match to TRBD1 covers 7 bases. CDR3 size: 14 residues. J was trimmed by 4 bases and V by 3 bases; bases with no gene match: 5. Germline V gives CDR1 SGHTA, CDR2 FQGNSA. As DNA, the CDR3 is TGTGCCAGCAGCTTTCTACAGGGGAGAGAGACCCAGTACTTC. It specifies CASSFLQGRETQYF.

The rearrangement uses TRBV20-1 and TRBJ2-5; maybe TRBD1 (6 bases). Matching the DNA end better, TRBJ2-7 makes the J call doubtful. This CDR3 region has 19 residues. The germline CDR1 and CDR2 sequences are DFQATT and SNEGSKA (reference sequence). CDR3 loop: CSAREGVDPRGIKPYEQYF. In nucleotides, the CDR3 is TGCAGTGCTAGAGAAGGGGTCGACCCAAGGGGGATAAAGCCCTACGAGCAGTACTTC.

This chain uses TRBV9 with TRBJ2-1; TRBD2 might be the D (6 bases). CDR1 and CDR2 (germline): SGDLS, YYNGEE. The CDR3 is made up of 15 amino acids. Trimming removed 4 bases from V and 5 bases from J, with 16 bases in between. The CDR3: CASSPRGYMDNEQFF. The CDR3 DNA follows: TGTGCCAGCAGCCCCCGGGGGTATATGGACAATGAGCAGTTCTTC.

V and J are TRBV11-1 and TRBJ1-1; 7 bases line up with TRBD1. Losses at the gene ends were 2 bases for V and 5 bases for J; bases not matched to a gene: 5. CDR1 is SGHAT, CDR2 FQDESV, per germline (reference sequence). The CDR3 spans 14 residues. As DNA, the CDR3 is TGTGCCAGCAGCTTACTGACAGGGCGAACTGAAGCTTTCTTT. Protein: CASSLLTGRTEAFF.